The entry below describes one T cell receptor (beta chain). This clone's antigen is unknown. No base-level quality is on record; no much larger clone is a single base apart. These data come from a study of cytomegalovirus exposure and HLA in healthy donors (dated by TCRdb to 2016 to 2017). In terms of the full investigation: According to a later analysis, the 110 or so validation repertoires were produced on the same platform as the roughly 600 repertoires of the first cohort. The study aimed to test whether cataloging public T cell receptors could reveal signatures of past pathogen exposure. In addition to the first cohort of hundreds of subjects, a separate validation cohort of 120 different subjects was used. High-throughput TCR immunosequencing, statistical association of individual TCRs with disease status, and machine learning were combined to predict cytomegalovirus infection status.

Separate from the approximately 670-subject first cohort, the validation cohort of 90 to 150 subjects was the group to which the donors belonged. Summary of the overall study and its limitations: The study gave a list of 150 to 200 TCR beta chains associated with cytomegalovirus. The validation cohort had no HLA typing available for a later analysis, so co-occurrence within that cohort was assessed over all 120 or so repertoires. Across donors, most TCR sequences were observed very rarely, whereas some public TCRs were present in many individuals. Three of the identified cytomegalovirus-associated TCR beta chains were confirmed in vitro to be specific for cytomegalovirus antigens. Cytomegalovirus status was reported to be diagnosed by the classifier with high specificity and sensitivity in both the original and validation cohorts. According to the authors, the approach could potentially be generalized to other disease states and immunological phenotypes. In a later analysis, TCRs clustered in the first cohort were found to also tend to co-occur in the 120 validation repertoires, with over 90% of cluster scores above 0.

Taken from cysteine to phenylalanine, the CDR3 has 15 residues. CDR3 DNA is the only sequence kept; it has 45 bases, read in frame from the first base. Via the germline V gene, CDR1 is SGHDT and CDR2 YYEEEE. The V end gives up 2 bases and the J end 5 bases, leaving 6 bases in the junction not matched to a gene. Library generation was performed with the immunoSEQ multiplex PCR assay. Concerning the study's data processing: To diagnose cytomegalovirus status from the catalog of TCR beta chain sequences, a statistical classification framework was built. The clones in this table, taken by TCRdb from immuneACCESS, are in-frame only. Not every clone is retained; where verified, under half of the shortfall comes from an unresolved V gene, and the cause of the rest is unknown. That table gives V, J and clone size, and the DNA gave D and trimming. This sample lists some 170,000 clones; around 86% were detected once. Clones ranked in the top ten supply 2% to 3% of the sample.

The V and J segments used are TRBV5-6 and TRBJ1-2; a stretch of 10 junction bases matches TRBD1. Sequenced input: PBMCs. The sequence was collected from a man younger than 30 in good health and CMV-seropositive. The sequence in DNA is TGTGCCAGCAGCTTAGGGACAGGGGATTTTTATGGCTACACCTTC. This is translated as CASSLGTGDFYGYTF.